This T cell receptor (beta chain) was identified in a study of vaccination and CD4 T cells after COVID-19. Whole-study results and caveats: It was observed that, in convalescent patients, a median about 86% of reactive clones arose only post-vaccination.

The treatment is: approximately nine-day PBMC culture with coronavirus spike peptide pools or control peptides (ViraFEST assay). Regarding this clonotype: Its antigen is undetermined.

The study sequenced cultured CD4+ T cell DNA using the Oncomine TCR Beta short-read assay. TCRdb analysed the PCR reads with MiXCR anew, one entry per CDR3 protein. The sample includes around 20,000 distinct CDR3 sequences, 67% of them seen just once. Germline lookup yields CDR1 LGHNA and CDR2 YSLEER. The CDR3 totals 17 residues. V lost 3 bases and J lost 0; bases outside the gene matches: 7. The sample comprised CD4+ T cells from blood, cultured in vitro. The sequence derives from a human donor who had recovered from COVID-19. The chain couples TRBV4-3 to TRBJ2-4, with 8 positions matching TRBD2. The CDR3 sequence is CASSQEARGGAKNIQYF. CDR3 in DNA: TGCGCCAGCAGCCAGGAGGCTCGGGGGGGAGCCAAAAACATTCAGTACTTC.